This T cell receptor (beta chain) was captured by sequencing in a study of T cell responses to AZD1222 COVID-19 vaccine. Some clones are missing from TCRdb's copy, which holds only in-frame ones; the method was immunoSEQ multiplex PCR. The repertoire holds roughly 130,000 clones, with 92% as singletons. The V and J ends lost 1 base and 5 bases respectively, with 11 bases between them. Germline assignment: CDR1 SGHAT and CDR2 FQNNGV. The CDR3 loop spans 14 amino acids. The study's findings and limits: Sampling that yielded the repertoires occurred only after the peak T cell response. Baseline testing showed seropositivity in only a handful of AZD1222 recipients.

A remark on this clone: The antigen is not known.

The source material was peripheral blood, sampled on day 0 of AZD1222 vaccination. V is TRBV11-2 and J is TRBJ1-1; D not resolved. This clonotype was sampled from an adult in good health. This CDR3 reads CASSLVGVGTEAFF. CDR3 nucleotide sequence: TGTGCCAGCAGCTTAGTAGGAGTGGGGACTGAAGCTTTCTTT.